The 20 T cell receptor beta chains reported below all come from one sample, sequenced in a study of radiotherapy plus CTLA-4 blockade in lung cancer. Here immunoSEQ multiplex PCR was the method, and the copy in TCRdb shows in-frame clones only, minus some. The sample lists 77,000 or so clones, just under 75% occurring once. The source was peripheral blood, collected from a patient treated with radiotherapy plus ipilimumab. These receptors were obtained from a human donor with non-small cell lung cancer whose response to radiotherapy plus ipilimumab could not be evaluated.

The chain recombines TRBV5-1 with TRBJ2-7, with D maybe TRBD1 (5 bases). The V end lost 4 bases, the J end lost 0 bases, and 11 bases lay between the germline ends. CDR1 SGHRS and CDR2 YFSETQ come from the germline V gene. The CDR3 extends over 14 amino acids. The CDR3 region has the DNA TGCGCCAGCAGCCCCAGGGTGGGCTCCTACGAGCAGTACTTC. It codes for CASSPRVGSYEQYF. Drawing the rest from reference TRBV5-1 and TRBJ2-7, the complete variable domain is KAGVTQTPRYLIKTRGQQVTLSCSPISGHRSVSWYQQTPGQGLQFLFEYFSETQRNKGNFPGRFSGRQFSNSRSEMNVSTLELGDSALYLCASSPRVGSYEQYFGPGTRLTVT.

This chain joins TRBV5-4 and TRBJ2-5, with D uncertain. With the DNA end fitting TRBJ2-7 better, the J assignment may be wrong. This CDR3 spans 13 amino acids. Germline lookup yields CDR1 SGHNT and CDR2 YYREEE (reference sequence). The CDR3 nucleotides are TGTGCCAGCAGCTTGGATGTCTCCTACGAGCAGTACTTC. Encoded protein: CASSLDVSYEQYF.

The gene calls are TRBV6-1 and TRBJ2-1; D may be TRBD1 (5 bases). Deletions cut 1 base from V and 0 bases from J, with 10 bases between. This CDR3 is 16 amino acids long. The germline V gene has CDR1 MNHNS and CDR2 SASEGT. The CDR3 sequence: CASSEEWGGSYNEQFF. Here the CDR3 DNA reads TGTGCCAGCAGTGAAGAGTGGGGCGGCTCCTACAATGAGCAGTTCTTC.

This sequence joins TRBV30 and TRBJ1-1; 8 bases match TRBD1. Germline assignment: CDR1 GTSNPN and CDR2 SVGIG (reference sequence). J was trimmed by 5 bases and V by 4 bases; bases with no gene match: 9. The CDR3 extends over 14 amino acids. The chain's CDR3 is CAWNGAGGLTEAFF. The DNA of the CDR3 is TGTGCCTGGAATGGGGCAGGGGGCCTTACTGAAGCTTTCTTT.

The chain combines TRBV12-5 with TRBJ2-7, with a tentative D call TRBD1 (5 bases). The length of the CDR3 is 13 residues. The germline CDR1 and CDR2 sequences are LGHNT and FRNRAP. V dropped 9 bases and J dropped 2 bases, with 14 bases sitting between them. The CDR3 protein is CASQTTETYEQYF. The DNA of the CDR3 is TGTGCTAGCCAAACGACAGAAACCTACGAGCAGTACTTC.

The V call is TRBV5-1, the J call TRBJ2-1, with 15 bases fitting TRBD2. Germline V gene data show CDR1 as SGHRS and CDR2 as YFSETQ. V lost 9 bases and J lost 4; bases outside the gene matches: 8. The CDR3 covers 16 residues. CDR3 bases: TGCGCCACCAGGACTAGCGGGGGGGTCGGATACAATGAGCAGTTCTTC. It translates to CATRTSGGVGYNEQFF.

This chain joins TRBV5-6 and TRBJ2-1; D remains ambiguous. CDR1 SGHDT and CDR2 YYEEEE come from the germline V gene. The CDR3 consists of 15 residues. Trimming stripped 4 bases from V and 2 bases from J, with 13 bases between. As DNA, the CDR3 is TGTGCCAGCAGCACTGGGCCGTCAACCTACAATGAGCAGTTCTTC. Translated, it gives CASSTGPSTYNEQFF.

The V call is TRBV30, the J call TRBJ2-7; D is unresolved. V was trimmed by 0 bases and J by 5 bases, leaving 5 bases between them. CDR3 length equals 11 residues. CDR1 and CDR2 from the germline V gene are GTSNPN and SVGIG (reference sequence). CDR3 bases: TGTGCCTGGAGTGTTGGGCACGAGCAGTACTTC. As protein: CAWSVGHEQYF.

This clone was observed a handful of times. The chain uses TRBV6-6 and TRBJ1-1; 9 bases map to TRBD1. V dropped 6 bases and J dropped 4; count of bases not matched to a gene: 3. The CDR3 runs to 13 residues. The V gene's germline CDR1 is MNHNY and CDR2 SVGAGI (reference sequence). The CDR3: CASRPDRGTEAFF. The CDR3 nucleotides read TGTGCCAGCAGACCGGACAGGGGCACTGAAGCTTTCTTT.

This clone was recorded once. The CDR3 loop reads CASSSMGGGRVQETQYF. The DNA for the CDR3 is TGTGCCAGCAGCTCCATGGGGGGAGGAAGGGTACAAGAGACCCAGTACTTC. The chain carries TRBV11-2 and TRBJ2-5; D is possibly TRBD2 (6 bases). The ends were cut back, 4 bases at V and 2 bases at J, with 20 bases in the middle. The CDR3 contains 17 residues. CDR1 is SGHAT and CDR2 is FQNNGV in the germline V gene.

The gene calls are TRBV12-5 and TRBJ2-1; 8 bases line up with TRBD2. CDR1 LGHNT and CDR2 FRNRAP come from the germline V gene. V was clipped by 6 bases and J by 0 bases; unmatched bases: 4. The CDR3 covers 15 residues. In DNA, the CDR3 is TGTGCTAGTGGCCAGAGCGGGAGCTCCTACAATGAGCAGTTCTTC. Protein product: CASGQSGSSYNEQFF.

The chain is built from TRBV19 and TRBJ2-5; 8 bases are a match to TRBD2. The end of the DNA fits TRBJ2-7 better, so the J call may be wrong. CDR3 length: 15 residues. Germline assignment: CDR1 LNHDA and CDR2 SQIVND (reference sequence). DNA of the CDR3: TGTGCCAGTAGTATCAAAGCGGGAGACACCTACGAGCAGTACTTC. Protein: CASSIKAGDTYEQYF.

This sequence joins TRBV6-5 and TRBJ1-2, with D possibly TRBD1 on 5 matching bases. This CDR3 contains 16 residues. CDR1 is MNHEY, CDR2 SVGAGI, per germline. Trimming took off 2 bases at V and 3 bases at J, with 16 bases between the two ends. The CDR3 nucleotides are TGTGCCAGCAGTTACCGACGCAGGGAAGGGTACTATGGCTACACCTTC. Protein: CASSYRRREGYYGYTF.

This clone has just one count. The rearrangement uses TRBV5-1 and TRBJ2-1; perhaps TRBD2 as D (6 bases). Germline V gene sequence: CDR1 SGHRS, CDR2 YFSETQ. CDR3 size: 12 residues. V lost 8 bases to trimming and J lost 7 bases, with 13 bases between them. The CDR3 nucleotides are TGCGCCAGTGGCTCGGGGAGGAATGAGCAGTTCTTC. Its protein is CASGSGRNEQFF.

V and J are TRBV6-6 and TRBJ2-7, with 10 bases fitting TRBD1. Unmatched junction bases numbered 6, after V lost 4 bases and J lost 6 bases. The CDR3 is made up of 14 amino acids. Germline CDR1 and CDR2: MNHNY and SVGAGI (reference sequence). CDR3 sequence: CASSFTGTGVEQYF. The CDR3 DNA sequence: TGTGCCAGCAGTTTTACCGGGACAGGGGTCGAGCAGTACTTC.

This clone was found once. The genes are TRBV2 and TRBJ2-5; tentative D call: TRBD2 (6 bases). CDR3 length equals 15 residues. Germline V CDR1 and CDR2: SNHLY, FYNNEI. Trimming removed 5 bases from V and 4 bases from J, with 17 bases in between. For the CDR3, the DNA is TGTGCCAGCAGTCCCGGGCCCGGGGGAACAGAGACCCAGTACTTC. Amino acid sequence: CASSPGPGGTETQYF.

This clone was detected only a few times. This chain joins TRBV11-3 and TRBJ1-5, with 7 bases matching TRBD1. V shed 4 bases and J 4 bases; nucleotides not matched to a gene: 7. CDR1 and CDR2 from the germline V gene are SGHNT and YENEEA. The CDR3 sequence is 15 residues long. Here the CDR3 reads CASSSCDRVNQPQHF. In nucleotides, the CDR3 is TGTGCCAGCAGCTCCTGCGACAGGGTTAATCAGCCCCAGCATTTT. The whole variable domain, filled in from reference TRBV11-3 and TRBJ1-5, reads EAGVVQSPRYKIIEKKQPVAFWCNPISGHNTLYWYLQNLGQGPELLIRYENEEAVDDSQLPKDRFSAERLKGVDSTLKIQPAELGDSAVYLCASSSCDRVNQPQHFGDGTRLSIL.

As to this clone: This sample also contains other DNA sequences that code for the same CDR3. The chain has TRBV6-6 and TRBJ1-3; TRBD1 agrees at 7 bases. With V trimmed by 6 bases and J by 4 bases, 3 bases remained unmatched. CDR1 and CDR2 from the germline V gene are MNHNY and SVGAGI (reference sequence). The CDR3 length is 13 residues. The CDR3 region is CASSPGQGNTIYF. CDR3 DNA sequence: TGTGCCAGCAGCCCGGGACAGGGAAACACCATATATTTT.

The CDR3 nucleotides read TGTGCCTGGAGTAGCCAGGTGGACTATGGCTACACCTTC. Its translation is CAWSSQVDYGYTF. The rearrangement uses TRBV30 and TRBJ1-2; D call uncertain. Trimming shortened V by 2 bases and J by 3 bases, and 10 bases separated the two germline ends. Germline-derived CDR1 and CDR2 are GTSNPN and SVGIG (reference sequence). The CDR3 spans 13 residues.

The genes are TRBV19 and TRBJ1-1; TRBD1 might be the D (6 bases). Trimming removed 1 base from V and 1 base from J, with 13 bases in between. The CDR3 is made up of 16 amino acids. Per germline, CDR1 LNHDA and CDR2 SQIVND (reference sequence). The CDR3 DNA follows: TGTGCCAGTAGTATAGGGAGGACAGATTCGAACACTGAAGCTTTCTTT. This gives the protein CASSIGRTDSNTEAFF. The full variable domain, completed using reference TRBV19 and TRBJ1-1, is DGGITQSPKYLFRKEGQNVTLSCEQNLNHDAMYWYRQDPGQGLRLIYYSQIVNDFQKGDIAEGYSVSREKKESFPLTVTSAQKNPTAFYLCASSIGRTDSNTEAFFGQGTRLTVV.